This TCR beta chain was captured in a study of identical twins. This CDR3 has 14 amino acids. V lost 1 base to trimming and J lost 6 bases, with 10 bases between them. The germline V gene has CDR1 MNHNS and CDR2 SASEGT. MiXCR was run by TCRdb on the 5' RACE reads, yielding one entry per CDR3 protein. The repertoire consists of some 690,000 distinct CDR3 sequences, with 21% occurring once and the leading ten covering approximately 4.5%. The sample was also linked to a second study, of T cells expressing NK-cell markers.

This chain joins TRBV6-1 and TRBJ1-5; D call uncertain. The source of this sequence is a young woman in good health. Sequencing was carried out using PBMCs. CDR3 coding DNA: TGTGCCAGCAGTGAAGGGTCGGAAATTCAGCCCCAGCATTTT. Amino acids: CASSEGSEIQPQHF.